These 3 T cell receptor beta chains were sequenced from one sample in a study of human T cells and chemical hapten exposure. One entry per CDR3 protein, called by TCRdb with MiXCR from the RACE reads. Of approximately 100,000 distinct CDR3 sequences listed, approximately 11% are singletons. Time point here: patch test 1, 2 weeks after DPC sensitization. Treatment in this sample: therapeutic diphenylcyclopropenone sensitization with weekly scalp DPC. Sequenced material: whole blood, taken in connection with sensitization to the hapten diphenylcyclopropenone (DPC). These receptors were taken from a woman in her forties with alopecia areata. Some clones in this sample may be carry-over from other donors' samples.

This clonotype was recorded at least ten times. This chain uses TRBV12-3 or TRBV12-4 with TRBJ2-3, with 10 bases matching TRBD2. The CDR3 extends over 15 amino acids. V lost 5 bases and J lost 4; bases outside the gene matches: 6. In DNA form, the CDR3 reads TGTGCCAGCAGTACGAGCGGGGGGGCCGCAGATACGCAGTATTTT. Its protein is CASSTSGGAADTQYF.

This clonotype appeared many times. V is TRBV20-1 and J is TRBJ1-1; D perhaps matches TRBD1 (5 bases). The CDR3 runs to 13 residues. V shed 6 bases and J shed 1 base, with 12 bases lying between them. Germline V lookup: CDR1 DFQATT, CDR2 SNEGSKA (reference sequence). CDR3 DNA: TGCAGTGCGAGGGGTGGCAGGAACACTGAAGCTTTCTTT. Residues: CSARGGRNTEAFF.

For this clonotype: Relative to the germline gene, one junction end is altered; a read error may explain this. CDR3 coding DNA: TGTGCTAGCAGCTTAGACTCCCTAGCGGCGGAGGGAGAGCAGTTCTTC. Encoded protein: CASSLDSLAAEGEQFF. The chain employs TRBV7-7 and TRBJ2-1; 7 nucleotides agree with TRBD2. The CDR3 contains 16 residues. The germline gives CDR1 SSHAT, CDR2 FNYEAQ (reference sequence).